This is a list of T cell receptor beta chains from one sample in a study of a mutant IDH1 vaccine in newly diagnosed glioma. Sequencing used immunoSEQ multiplex PCR; TCRdb keeps in-frame clones, though not all of them. The sample yields 40,000 to 45,000 clones, 70% to 85% seen once. These receptors have no known antigen. The specimen comprised PBMCs, sampled from a glioma patient whose treatment included an IDH1 peptide vaccine. These receptors were taken from a woman under 30 with glioma. Some clones in this sample may be carry-over from other donors' samples. Both conserved end residues are part of each CDR3. Each record gives: J gene, V gene, clone size, D gene, CDR3 DNA, CDR3 protein. D genes are given only for firm matches. Size is omitted from some rows. Given values are once, few, many or a class for expanded clones.

J gene: TRBJ2-6
V gene: TRBV5-8
clone size: -
D gene: -
CDR3 DNA: TGTGCCAGCAGCTTGCAGGGTGCTGGGGCCAACGTCCTGACTTTC
CDR3 protein: CASSLQGAGANVLTF

J gene: TRBJ2-3
V gene: TRBV5-4
clone size: -
D gene: -
CDR3 DNA: TGTGCCAGCAGCTTGGGACTTAGCGGTGCGACAGATACGCAGTATTTT
CDR3 protein: CASSLGLSGATDTQYF

J gene: TRBJ2-1
V gene: TRBV7-9
clone size: -
D gene: -
CDR3 DNA: TGTGCCAGCATCCCAACGAGCAGCTACAATGAGCAGTTCTTC
CDR3 protein: CASIPTSSYNEQFF

J gene: TRBJ2-1
V gene: TRBV7-8
clone size: -
D gene: TRBD2
CDR3 DNA: TGTGCCAGCAGCGGCTACGGGACTAGCGGGGCTAATGAGCAGTTCTTC
CDR3 protein: CASSGYGTSGANEQFF

J gene: TRBJ1-1
V gene: TRBV13
clone size: -
D gene: -
CDR3 DNA: TGTGCCAGCAGCGCCGGGCACAGGAGGTCGGCGGACACTGAAGCTTTCTTT
CDR3 protein: CASSAGHRRSADTEAFF

J gene: TRBJ2-7
V gene: TRBV25-1
clone size: -
D gene: -
CDR3 DNA: TGTGCCAGCAGTGAATCCCCCCTCCGGACCGAGCAGTACTTC
CDR3 protein: CASSESPLRTEQYF

J gene: TRBJ2-2
V gene: TRBV5-1
clone size: -
D gene: -
CDR3 DNA: TGCGCCAGCAGCCCTAGGACAACGAACACCGGGGAGCTGTTTTTT
CDR3 protein: CASSPRTTNTGELFF

J gene: TRBJ1-1
V gene: TRBV7-2
clone size: -
D gene: -
CDR3 DNA: TGTGCCAGCAAAGCGCAGCCGGCGGGGAACACTGAAGCTTTCTTT
CDR3 protein: CASKAQPAGNTEAFF

J gene: TRBJ2-5
V gene: TRBV13
clone size: once
D gene: TRBD1
CDR3 DNA: TGTGCCAGCAGCCCCGGGACAGGGGAAGAGACCCAGTACTTC
CDR3 protein: CASSPGTGEETQYF

J gene: TRBJ1-2
V gene: TRBV6-5
clone size: -
D gene: TRBD1
CDR3 DNA: TGTGCCAGCAGGCAAACAGGGGACTATGGCTACACCTTC
CDR3 protein: CASRQTGDYGYTF